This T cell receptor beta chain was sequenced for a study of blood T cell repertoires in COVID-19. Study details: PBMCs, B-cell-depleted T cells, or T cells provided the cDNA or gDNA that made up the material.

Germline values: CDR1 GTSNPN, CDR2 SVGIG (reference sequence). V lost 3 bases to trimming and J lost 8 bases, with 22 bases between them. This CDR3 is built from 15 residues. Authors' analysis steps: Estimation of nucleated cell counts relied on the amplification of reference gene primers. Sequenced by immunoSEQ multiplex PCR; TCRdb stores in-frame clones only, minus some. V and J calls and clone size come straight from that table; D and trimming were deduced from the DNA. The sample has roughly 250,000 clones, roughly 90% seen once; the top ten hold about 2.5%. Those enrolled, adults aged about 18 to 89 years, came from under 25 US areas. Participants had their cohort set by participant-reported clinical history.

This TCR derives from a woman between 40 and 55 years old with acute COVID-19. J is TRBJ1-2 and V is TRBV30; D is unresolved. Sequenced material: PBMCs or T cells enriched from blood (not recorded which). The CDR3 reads CAWRDPGPHKEGYTF. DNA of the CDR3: TGTGCCTGGAGAGACCCAGGCCCCCATAAAGAAGGCTACACCTTC.